These 24 T cell receptor beta chains came from one sample sequenced in a study of blood T cells in healthy people across ages. Then a second PCR, running roughly 7 to 11 cycles, was carried out with a sample-barcoded 5' primer and a J-beta primer mix. TCRdb recomputed calls from the 5' RACE reads with MiXCR, one row per CDR3 protein. The sample lists approximately 830,000 distinct CDR3 sequences, 62% occurring once. The sequencing sample was made of blood. The receptors originated from a man aged 25 to 40 in good health.

V and J are TRBV12-3 or TRBV12-4 and TRBJ2-3, with 9 bases identical to TRBD1. Germline trimming cut 8 bases from V and 0 bases from J; bases unmatched to any gene: 3. This CDR3 has 14 amino acids. CDR3 region: CASLDRGSTDTQYF. CDR3 in DNA: TGTGCCAGCCTTGACAGGGGGAGCACAGATACGCAGTATTTT.

The chain uses TRBV7-2 and TRBJ2-5; D is tentatively TRBD1 or TRBD2 (5 bases each). Trimming shortened V by 4 bases and J by 9 bases, and 21 bases separated the two germline ends. In germline, CDR1 is SGHTA, CDR2 FQGNSA. The CDR3 runs 15 residues. In DNA form, the CDR3 reads TGTGCCAGCAGCTCTCCGAACCGGGACCCGCTTTCCCAGTACTTC. It is translated as CASSSPNRDPLSQYF.

V is TRBV25-1 and J is TRBJ2-4; perhaps TRBD1 as D (6 bases). The J call could be wrong; TRBJ2-7 is a better fit for the DNA end. CDR1 MGHDK and CDR2 SYGVNS come from the germline V gene. The CDR3 contains 14 residues. This chain's CDR3 is CASSEFRGSYEQYF. CDR3 sequence (DNA): TGTGCCAGCAGTGAATTCAGGGGTAGCTACGAGCAGTACTTC.

This clonotype was detected a few times. The chain combines TRBV5-4 with TRBJ2-5, with TRBD1 matching over 9 bases. Trimming took 3 bases from V and 7 from J; bases not matched to a gene: 10. The germline V gene encodes CDR1 SGHNT and CDR2 YYREEE (reference sequence). The CDR3 is 15 residues long. CDR3 bases: TGTGCCAGCAGCTCGCGGACAGGGGTTGTTGGGACCCAGTACTTC. This gives the protein CASSSRTGVVGTQYF.

This clonotype has only a few counts. V and J are TRBV20-1 and TRBJ2-3, with 10 positions matching TRBD2. Germline V gives CDR1 DFQATT, CDR2 SNEGSKA (reference sequence). V dropped 5 bases and J dropped 2; count of bases not matched to a gene: 10. This CDR3 is built from 16 residues. The DNA of the CDR3 is TGCAGTGCTCCCCAGGCAGCGGGGGGGGTCACAGATACGCAGTATTTT. Residues: CSAPQAAGGVTDTQYF.

The count of this clonotype is one. The chain has TRBV12-3 or TRBV12-4 and TRBJ2-3; D may be TRBD2 (5 bases). V shed 1 base and J shed 4 bases, with 6 bases lying between them. This CDR3 has 13 residues. The CDR3 loop is CASSLGGSDTQYF. CDR3 DNA sequence: TGTGCCAGCAGTTTAGGAGGGTCAGATACGCAGTATTTT.

Many counts were recorded for this clonotype. The chain has TRBV28 and TRBJ2-5; D assignment may be TRBD1 or TRBD2 (5 bases each). This CDR3 is built from 14 residues. V lost 6 bases, J lost 1 base, and 12 bases lay in between. CDR1 and CDR2 from the germline V gene are MDHEN and SYDVKM. The CDR3 sequence: CASRPGRLQETQYF. The DNA of the CDR3 is TGTGCCAGCAGGCCGGGACGCCTCCAAGAGACCCAGTACTTC.

The V call is TRBV24-1, the J call TRBJ2-1; TRBD2 aligns across 9 bases. This CDR3 is 19 amino acids long. Germline trimming cut 2 bases from V and 0 bases from J; bases unmatched to any gene: 10. Germline loops: CDR1 KGHDR, CDR2 SFDVKD. The CDR3 DNA follows: TGTGCCACCAGTGATTATAGGGGACTAGCTGACGGCTCCTACAATGAGCAGTTCTTC. Protein: CATSDYRGLADGSYNEQFF.

This clonotype was detected only a few times. The CDR3 loop is CASSPVGTVLREQYF. The DNA of the CDR3 is TGTGCCAGCAGTCCCGTCGGGACAGTACTACGGGAGCAGTACTTC. The V and J genes are TRBV28 and TRBJ2-7; 7 bases agree with TRBD1. The J segment lost 7 bases and the V segment lost 5 bases, leaving 14 bases of the junction unmatched. Germline-derived CDR1 and CDR2 are MDHEN and SYDVKM. The CDR3 runs 15 residues.

The chain couples TRBV2 to TRBJ2-1; 10 bases are shared with TRBD2. The V and J ends lost 8 bases and 5 bases, in that order; junction bases with no gene match: 9. CDR1 and CDR2 from the germline V gene are SNHLY and FYNNEI. The CDR3 contains 15 residues. The CDR3 spells CASRSTSGVNNEQFF. The CDR3 DNA sequence: TGTGCCAGCCGGTCTACTAGCGGGGTTAACAATGAGCAGTTCTTC.

V is TRBV2 and J is TRBJ2-4; the match to TRBD2 covers 8 bases. The end of the DNA fits TRBJ2-7 better, so the J call may be wrong. Germline V lookup: CDR1 SNHLY, CDR2 FYNNEI. The CDR3 covers 15 residues. The CDR3 loop reads CASSGGRTSTYEQYF. As DNA, the CDR3 is TGTGCCAGCAGTGGAGGGCGGACTAGCACGTACGAGCAGTACTTC.

The V call is TRBV7-2, the J call TRBJ2-7; TRBD2 matches at 11 bases. The CDR3 covers 17 residues. Germline CDR1 and CDR2: SGHTA and FQGNSA. Trimming cost V 1 base and J 2 bases; bases outside gene matches: 7. CDR3 sequence (DNA): TGTGCCAGCAGCTTAGGGTTTTCTAGCGGGGGGACCTACGAGCAGTACTTC. Translated, it gives CASSLGFSSGGTYEQYF.

In the case of this clonotype: Its ends do not fully match the called genes, so a read error is possible. The chain has TRBV6-5 and TRBJ2-1; 7 bases agree with TRBD1. Germline CDR1 and CDR2: MNHEY and SVGAGI. This CDR3 comprises 14 residues. The CDR3: CASSDSAGGNEQFF. DNA of the CDR3: TGTGCCAGCAGTGACTCGGCAGGGGGCAATGAGCAGTTCTTC.

This rearrangement joins TRBV20-1 to TRBJ2-3; 8 bases agree with TRBD2. The germline CDR1 and CDR2 sequences are DFQATT and SNEGSKA (reference sequence). The CDR3 length is 13 residues. V shed 3 bases and J 14 bases; nucleotides not matched to a gene: 13. The CDR3 loop reads CSASARAGADGYF. CDR3 in DNA: TGCAGTGCTAGCGCTCGAGCGGGGGCGGATGGGTATTTT.

The V and J genes are TRBV2 and TRBJ2-1; 11 bases match TRBD1. Unmatched junction bases numbered 6, after V lost 4 bases and J lost 7 bases. The germline CDR1 and CDR2 sequences are SNHLY and FYNNEI. The CDR3 loop spans 15 amino acids. CDR3 in DNA: TGTGCCAGCAGTGGCAGGGACAGGGGGAGTAATGAGCAGTTCTTC. As protein: CASSGRDRGSNEQFF.

The V call is TRBV20-1, the J call TRBJ2-5, with TRBD1 as a possible D gene (7 bases). The DNA matches TRBJ2-7 better at its end, which makes the J call doubtful. The germline CDR1 and CDR2 sequences are DFQATT and SNEGSKA (reference sequence). The CDR3 sequence is 13 residues long. The CDR3 bases are TGCAGTGCGGAGGGGACAGTTTCCTACGAGCAGTACTTC. Its protein product is CSAEGTVSYEQYF.

In regard to this clonotype: A junction end diverges from the germline sequence, so it may reflect a read error. This chain links TRBV20-1 with TRBJ2-3; tentatively, D is TRBD1 (5 bases). The CDR3 spans 12 residues. Germline V gene lookup returns CDR1 DFQATT and CDR2 SNEGSKA (reference sequence). Here the CDR3 reads CSAREDTATQYF. In nucleotides, the CDR3 is TGCAGTGCTCGTGAGGACACAGCTACGCAGTATTTT.

A remark on this clonotype: Germline is not matched at one junction end, which may reflect a read error. The V and J genes are TRBV27 and TRBJ1-6; perhaps TRBD1 as D (5 bases). Germline CDR1 reads MNHEY; CDR2 reads SMNVEV (reference sequence). The length of the CDR3 is 15 residues. Written as DNA, the CDR3 is TGCGCCAGCAGTTTAGATAAGCCGGGACATTCACCCCTCCACTTT. The encoded protein is CASSLDKPGHSPLHF.

The chain has TRBV9 and TRBJ2-1; TRBD2 agrees at 7 bases. There are 15 residues in the CDR3. The ends lost 6 bases at V and 0 bases at J; junction bases unmatched: 6. The V gene's germline CDR1 is SGDLS and CDR2 YYNGEE. The CDR3 loop reads CASNKGEGSYNEQFF. The DNA of the CDR3 is TGTGCCAGCAACAAAGGGGAGGGCTCCTACAATGAGCAGTTCTTC.

V is TRBV9 and J is TRBJ2-1; D is uncertain. The V end was cut by 0 bases, the J end by 4 bases, with 11 bases between. CDR3 length: 15 amino acids. Germline CDR1 is SGDLS and CDR2 is YYNGEE. CDR3 in DNA: TGTGCCAGCAGCGTAGCGGATGGATCGTACAATGAGCAGTTCTTC. Translation: CASSVADGSYNEQFF. Supplemented by reference TRBV9 and TRBJ2-1, the full variable domain reads DSGVTQTPKHLITATGQRVTLRCSPRSGDLSVYWYQQSLDQGLQFLIQYYNGEERAKGNILERFSAQQFPDLHSELNLSSLELGDSALYFCASSVADGSYNEQFFGPGTRLTVL.

This clonotype was found a few times. The rearrangement uses TRBV4-3 and TRBJ1-2; D is uncertain. This CDR3 spans 14 amino acids. The germline gives CDR1 LGHNA, CDR2 YSLEER. The V end was cut by 3 bases, the J end by 0 bases, with 8 bases between. DNA of the CDR3: TGCGCCAGCAGCCAGAGCAGTTCTAACTATGGCTACACCTTC. Its translation: CASSQSSSNYGYTF.

V usage is TRBV10-3 and J usage is TRBJ2-7, with a weak D call TRBD1 (6 bases). This CDR3 is built from 13 residues. Germline V lookup: CDR1 ENHRY, CDR2 SYGVKD. The V end was cut by 6 bases, the J end by 5 bases, with 14 bases between. CDR3 amino acids: CAIRTQGFHEQYF. The CDR3 DNA is TGTGCCATCAGGACACAGGGTTTCCACGAGCAGTACTTC.

J is TRBJ2-3 and V is TRBV7-2; D possibly corresponds to TRBD2 (5 bases). This CDR3 contains 14 residues. Per germline, CDR1 SGHTA and CDR2 FQGNSA. The ends were cut back, 0 bases at V and 6 bases at J, with 10 bases in the middle. The CDR3 loop is CASSLAGPGDTQYF. The CDR3 coding sequence is TGTGCCAGCAGCTTAGCGGGCCCGGGGGATACGCAGTATTTT.

CDR3 amino acids: CASSLYGGTSTDTQYF. The CDR3 DNA sequence: TGCGCCAGCAGCTTGTACGGGGGGACTAGCACAGATACGCAGTATTTT. The chain combines TRBV5-1 with TRBJ2-3; 7 bases agree with TRBD2. The CDR3 is made up of 16 amino acids. Trimming removed 1 base from V and 0 bases from J; junction bases left unmatched: 5. Germline CDR1 reads SGHRS; CDR2 reads YFSETQ.